Presented here are 20 T cell receptor beta chains from one specimen sequenced in a study of human T cells and chemical hapten exposure. Time point of the sample: patch test 2, 6 weeks after DPC sensitization. Treatment denoted: therapeutic diphenylcyclopropenone sensitization with weekly scalp DPC. MiXCR, applied by TCRdb to the RACE reads, yields one record per CDR3 protein. The table shows 85,000 to 95,000 distinct CDR3 sequences, with about 10% occurring only once. The starting material was whole blood, obtained in connection with sensitization to the hapten diphenylcyclopropenone (DPC). Source of these receptors: a man aged 35-49 years with alopecia areata. Some clones in this sample may be carry-over from other donors' samples.

CDR3 DNA sequence: TGTGCCAGTACCCCCGACCCTTCTGGGGCCAACGTCCTGACTTTC. This codes for CASTPDPSGANVLTF. V is TRBV19 and J is TRBJ2-6, with D uncertain. Germline V CDR1 and CDR2: LNHDA, SQIVND (reference sequence). Trimming took 7 bases from V and 1 from J, leaving 11 bases between them. This CDR3 has 15 residues.

This clonotype was counted at least ten times. This chain uses TRBV6-1 with TRBJ1-5; possibly TRBD1 for D (5 bases). The CDR3 is made up of 15 amino acids. CDR1 and CDR2 from the germline V gene are MNHNS and SASEGT. Trimming removed 6 bases from V and 1 base from J, with 13 bases in between. Written as DNA, the CDR3 is TGTGCCAGCAGGGAGAGAGGGGCAAGCAATCAGCCCCAGCATTTT. Its protein is CASRERGASNQPQHF.

The genes are TRBV5-6 and TRBJ1-2; D call uncertain. Trimming took off 3 bases at V and 3 bases at J, with 15 bases between the two ends. The CDR3 contains 15 residues. Germline loops: CDR1 SGHDT, CDR2 YYEEEE. The CDR3 nucleotides are TGTGCCAGCAGCTCCCTAGGGCAAGGAGACTATGGCTACACCTTC. This sequence encodes CASSSLGQGDYGYTF. Together with reference TRBV5-6 and TRBJ1-2, the CDR3 gives the full variable domain: DAGVTQSPTHLIKTRGQQVTLRCSPKSGHDTVSWYQQALGQGPQFIFQYYEEEERQRGNFPDRFSGHQFPNYSSELNVNALLLGDSALYLCASSSLGQGDYGYTFGSGTRLTVV.

Notes on this clonotype: An end of the junction differs from the germline gene, which may be a read error. CDR3 sequence: CVSSQTVNTEAFF. CDR3 DNA sequence: TGTGTCAGCAGCCAGACAGTGAACACTGAAGCTTTCTTT. This chain links TRBV7-2 with TRBJ1-1; tentative D call: TRBD1 (5 bases). The CDR3 consists of 13 residues. CDR1 is SGHTA and CDR2 is FQGNSA in the germline V gene.

The rearrangement uses TRBV29-1 and TRBJ2-7; no clear D. CDR3 length: 11 residues. V lost 4 bases, J lost 3 bases, and 7 bases lay in between. Germline CDR1 reads SQVTM; CDR2 reads ANQGSEA. The CDR3 DNA reads TGCAGCGTTGTACTGGGCTACGAGCAGTACGTC. Translating gives CSVVLGYEQYV.

This clonotype came up a few times. The genes are TRBV20-1 and TRBJ2-7, with 8 bases aligning to TRBD2. V was clipped by 0 bases and J by 5 bases; unmatched bases: 6. Germline CDR1 reads DFQATT; CDR2 reads SNEGSKA (reference sequence). This CDR3 is built from 14 residues. The CDR3 is CSARDLTSADEQYV. CDR3 sequence (DNA): TGCAGTGCTAGAGACCTGACTAGCGCGGACGAGCAGTACGTC.

The CDR3 DNA reads as TGCAGCGTTGCGGCCAACGGCAATCAGCCCCAGCATTTT. Encoded protein: CSVAANGNQPQHF. This chain links TRBV29-1 with TRBJ1-5; D gene ambiguous. Between the trimmed V and J ends, which lost 4 bases and 2 bases, there was a span of 9 bases. The CDR3 spans 13 residues. CDR1 is SQVTM and CDR2 is ANQGSEA in the germline V gene.

This clonotype was seen a handful of times. The chain uses TRBV4-3 and TRBJ2-5, with 10 bases fitting TRBD2. Germline CDR1 reads LGHNA; CDR2 reads YSLEER. The CDR3 runs 15 residues. J gave up 1 base and V 1 base, and 0 bases lay outside the gene matches. CDR3: CASSQGTSGQETQYF. Written as DNA, the CDR3 is TGCGCCAGCAGCCAAGGGACTAGCGGCCAAGAGACCCAGTACTTC.

This clonotype was seen at least ten times. The chain links TRBV6-6 to TRBJ1-6; a weak D match, TRBD1 (6 bases). Trimming removed 7 bases at V and 7 bases at J, with 11 bases between. Germline lookup yields CDR1 MNHNY and CDR2 SVGAGI (reference sequence). CDR3 size: 13 residues. The CDR3 sequence is CASTSGQNSPLHF. The CDR3 DNA is TGTGCCAGCACCTCCGGACAGAATTCACCCCTCCACTTT.

Only one count was recorded for this clonotype. At one boundary the junction diverges from the germline segment, which might be a read error. The V and J genes are TRBV12-3 or TRBV12-4 and TRBJ2-3, with no clear D. The CDR3 is 18 residues long. CDR3 DNA: TGTGCCAGCAACAAAAACCCGAGCCCCTGGGGAAACACAGATACGAAGTATTTT. Translation gives CASNKNPSPWGNTDTKYF.

V and J are TRBV20-1 and TRBJ2-5; a possible D gene is TRBD2 (6 bases). Looked up from germline, CDR1 is DFQATT and CDR2 is SNEGSKA (reference sequence). The CDR3 extends over 17 amino acids. Between the trimmed V and J ends, which lost 0 bases and 1 base, there was a span of 18 bases. The CDR3 bases are TGCAGTGCTAGAGATCCGTATGGGGGGTGGGCCCAAGAGACCCAGTACTTC. Translation gives CSARDPYGGWAQETQYF.

This clonotype was detected a few times. The CDR3 nucleotides are TGCAGTGCCCCGACCACCAAAAGTGCGGGGAGGGGCTACACCTTC. Translated: CSAPTTKSAGRGYTF. This rearrangement joins TRBV20-1 to TRBJ1-2; D gene unclear. The V and J ends lost 6 bases and 8 bases respectively, with 25 bases between them. Germline V lookup: CDR1 DFQATT, CDR2 SNEGSKA (reference sequence). This CDR3 comprises 15 residues.

V and J are TRBV12-3 or TRBV12-4 and TRBJ2-7; D ambiguous. V lost 0 bases to trimming and J lost 4 bases, with 10 bases between them. The CDR3 runs to 14 residues. The CDR3 DNA sequence: TGTGCCAGCAGTTTAGCAGTAGAAGGGTACGAGCAGTACGTC. This encodes CASSLAVEGYEQYV.

This clonotype came up many times. The rearrangement joins TRBV28 to TRBJ2-5; 7 bases agree with TRBD1. The junction had 10 bases not matched to a gene; V was cut back by 6 bases and J by 3 bases. Germline V gene lookup returns CDR1 MDHEN and CDR2 SYDVKM. CDR3 length equals 15 residues. The CDR3 coding sequence is TGTGCCAGCAGCCCGATGGACAGGTTTGAAGAGACCCAGTACTTC. Translating it yields CASSPMDRFEETQYF.

This chain uses TRBV3-1 with TRBJ2-5; possibly TRBD1 or TRBD2 for D (6 bases each). The CDR3 length is 15 residues. Trimming shortened V by 4 bases and J by 5 bases, and 17 bases separated the two germline ends. Germline-derived CDR1 and CDR2 are LGHDT and YNNKEL (reference sequence). The CDR3 protein is CASSLRGTTGETQYF. The DNA of the CDR3 is TGTGCCAGCAGCCTCCGGGGGACAACCGGGGAGACCCAGTACTTC.

This clonotype came up a few times. V gene TRBV3-1 combines with J gene TRBJ1-6; 7 bases match TRBD1. This CDR3 is 14 amino acids long. The V and J ends lost 1 base and 13 bases, in that order; junction bases with no gene match: 7. Germline CDR1 LGHDT, CDR2 YNNKEL (reference sequence). This CDR3 is CASSQGDSKSPLHF. The CDR3 DNA reads TGTGCCAGCAGCCAAGGGGACAGTAAATCTCCCCTCCACTTT. The full variable domain, in which reference TRBV3-1 and TRBJ1-6 provide the parts outside the CDR3, is DTAVSQTPKYLVTQMGNDKSIKCEQNLGHDTMYWYKQDSKKFLKIMFSYNNKELIINETVPNRFSPKSPDKAHLNLHINSLELGDSAVYFCASSQGDSKSPLHFGNGTRLTVT.

This rearrangement joins TRBV7-2 to TRBJ2-5; no definite D call. The CDR3 totals 13 residues. V dropped 5 bases and J dropped 4 bases, with 11 bases sitting between them. The germline V gene encodes CDR1 SGHTA and CDR2 FQGNSA. The CDR3 nucleotides are TGTGCCAGCAGCCGGGCCCCGGCAGAGACCCAGTACTTC. Translated, it gives CASSRAPAETQYF. The whole variable domain, remainder taken from reference TRBV7-2 and TRBJ2-5, is GAGVSQSPSNKVTEKGKDVELRCDPISGHTALYWYRQSLGQGLEFLIYFQGNSAPDKSGLPSDRFSAERTGGSVSTLTIQRTQQEDSAVYLCASSRAPAETQYFGPGTRLLVL.

The CDR3 loop reads CASASGLALTDTQYF. The CDR3 DNA follows: TGTGCCAGCGCATCGGGACTAGCGCTAACAGATACGCAGTATTTT. This chain uses TRBV25-1 with TRBJ2-3, with 10 bases matching TRBD2. V lost 8 bases, J lost 3 bases, and 8 bases stayed unmatched. This CDR3 has 15 residues. The V gene's germline CDR1 is MGHDK and CDR2 SYGVNS. Filled out from reference TRBV25-1 and TRBJ2-3, the complete variable domain reads EADIYQTPRYLVIGTGKKITLECSQTMGHDKMYWYQQDPGMELHLIHYSYGVNSTEKGDLSSESTVSRIRTEHFPLTLESARPSHTSQYLCASASGLALTDTQYFGPGTRLTVL.

The chain is built from TRBV6-5 and TRBJ2-1; possible D gene TRBD2, 5 bases. Trimming left V 2 bases short and J 7 bases short, with 9 bases between. The germline gives CDR1 MNHEY, CDR2 SVGAGI. This CDR3 is 13 amino acids long. CDR3 loop: CASSYNGINEQFF. CDR3 coding DNA: TGTGCCAGCAGTTACAACGGGATAAATGAGCAGTTCTTC.

The CDR3 bases are TGTGCCAGCAGTGAGTCTGGGCCAACCTACAATGAGCAGTTCTTC. Translated, it gives CASSESGPTYNEQFF. V is TRBV25-1 and J is TRBJ2-1; D unclear. Germline-derived CDR1 and CDR2 are MGHDK and SYGVNS. Trimming pared 3 bases from V and 2 bases from J, leaving 11 bases between. This CDR3 contains 15 residues.